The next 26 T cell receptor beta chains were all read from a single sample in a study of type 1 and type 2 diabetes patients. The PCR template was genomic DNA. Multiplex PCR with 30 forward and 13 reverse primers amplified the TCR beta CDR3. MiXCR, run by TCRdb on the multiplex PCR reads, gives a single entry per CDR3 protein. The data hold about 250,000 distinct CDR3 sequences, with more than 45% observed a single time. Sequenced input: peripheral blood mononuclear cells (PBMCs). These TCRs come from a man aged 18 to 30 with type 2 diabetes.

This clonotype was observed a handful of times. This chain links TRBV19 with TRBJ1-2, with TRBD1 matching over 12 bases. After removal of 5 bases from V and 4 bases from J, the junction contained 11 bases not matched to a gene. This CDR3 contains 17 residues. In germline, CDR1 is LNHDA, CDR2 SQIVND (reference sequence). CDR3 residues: CASSPGTGGANSYGYTF. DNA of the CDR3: TGTGCCAGTAGTCCCGGGACAGGGGGCGCGAATAGCTATGGCTACACCTTC.

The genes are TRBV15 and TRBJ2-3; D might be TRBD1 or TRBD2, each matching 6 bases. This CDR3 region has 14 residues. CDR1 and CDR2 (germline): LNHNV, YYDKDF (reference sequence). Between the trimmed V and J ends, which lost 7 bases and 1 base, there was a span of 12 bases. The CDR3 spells CATKDGGRTDTQYF. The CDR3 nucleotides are TGTGCCACCAAGGATGGGGGGCGCACAGATACGCAGTATTTT.

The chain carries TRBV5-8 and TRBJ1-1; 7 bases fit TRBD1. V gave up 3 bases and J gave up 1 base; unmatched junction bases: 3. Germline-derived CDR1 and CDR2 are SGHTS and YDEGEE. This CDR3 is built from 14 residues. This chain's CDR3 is CASSSGQWNTEAFF. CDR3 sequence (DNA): TGTGCCAGCAGCTCGGGACAGTGGAACACTGAAGCTTTCTTT.

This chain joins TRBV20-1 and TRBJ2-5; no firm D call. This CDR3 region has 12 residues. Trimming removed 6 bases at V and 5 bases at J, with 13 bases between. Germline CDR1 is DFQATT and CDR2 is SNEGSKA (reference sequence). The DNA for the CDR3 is TGCAGTGCCCCGGTTGACTGGGAGACCCAGTACTTC. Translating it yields CSAPVDWETQYF.

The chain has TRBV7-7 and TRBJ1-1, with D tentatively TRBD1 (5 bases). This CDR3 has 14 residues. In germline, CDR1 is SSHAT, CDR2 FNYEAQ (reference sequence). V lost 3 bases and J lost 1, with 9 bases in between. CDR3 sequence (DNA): TGTGCCAGCAGCTTGTGGCAGGGGAACACTGAAGCTTTCTTT. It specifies CASSLWQGNTEAFF.

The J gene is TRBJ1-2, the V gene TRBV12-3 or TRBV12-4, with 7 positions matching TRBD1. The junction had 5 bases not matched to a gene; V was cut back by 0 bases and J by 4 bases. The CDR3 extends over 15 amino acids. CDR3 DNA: TGTGCCAGCAGTTTAGCCCGACAGGGCCCCTATGGCTACACCTTC. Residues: CASSLARQGPYGYTF.

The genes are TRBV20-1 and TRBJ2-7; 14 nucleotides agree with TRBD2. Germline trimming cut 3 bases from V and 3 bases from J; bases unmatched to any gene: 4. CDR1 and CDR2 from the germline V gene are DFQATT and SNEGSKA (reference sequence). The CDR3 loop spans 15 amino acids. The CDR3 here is CSARGTSGRDYEQYF. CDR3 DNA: TGCAGTGCTAGGGGGACTAGCGGGAGAGACTACGAGCAGTACTTC.

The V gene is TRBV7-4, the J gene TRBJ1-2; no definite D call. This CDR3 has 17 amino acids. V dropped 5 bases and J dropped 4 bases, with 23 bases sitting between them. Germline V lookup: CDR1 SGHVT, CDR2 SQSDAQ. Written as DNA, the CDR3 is TGTGCCAGCAGCGATGCGGGCCTCCTAAACGATTTCTATGGCTACACCTTC. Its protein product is CASSDAGLLNDFYGYTF.

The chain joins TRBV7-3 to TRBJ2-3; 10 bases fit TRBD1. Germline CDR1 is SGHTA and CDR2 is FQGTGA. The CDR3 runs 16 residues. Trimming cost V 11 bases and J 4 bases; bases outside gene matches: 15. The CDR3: CAWSVPTGGPSDTQYF. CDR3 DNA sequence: TGTGCCTGGAGTGTACCGACAGGGGGCCCTTCAGATACGCAGTATTTT.

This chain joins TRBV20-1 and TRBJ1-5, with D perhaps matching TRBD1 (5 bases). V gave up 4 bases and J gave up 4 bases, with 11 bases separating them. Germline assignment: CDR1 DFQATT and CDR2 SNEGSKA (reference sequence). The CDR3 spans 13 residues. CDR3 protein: CSAKATANQPQHF. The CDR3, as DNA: TGCAGTGCTAAGGCGACAGCTAATCAGCCCCAGCATTTT.

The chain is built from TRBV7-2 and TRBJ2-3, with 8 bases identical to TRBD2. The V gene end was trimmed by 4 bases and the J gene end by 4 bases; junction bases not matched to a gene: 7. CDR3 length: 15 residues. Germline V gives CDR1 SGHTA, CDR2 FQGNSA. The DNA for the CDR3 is TGTGCCAGCAGCTCTCGGGGGGGCACCGCAGATACGCAGTATTTT. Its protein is CASSSRGGTADTQYF. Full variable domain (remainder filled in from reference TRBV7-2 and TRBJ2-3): GAGVSQSPSNKVTEKGKDVELRCDPISGHTALYWYRQSLGQGLEFLIYFQGNSAPDKSGLPSDRFSAERTGGSVSTLTIQRTQQEDSAVYLCASSSRGGTADTQYFGPGTRLTVL.

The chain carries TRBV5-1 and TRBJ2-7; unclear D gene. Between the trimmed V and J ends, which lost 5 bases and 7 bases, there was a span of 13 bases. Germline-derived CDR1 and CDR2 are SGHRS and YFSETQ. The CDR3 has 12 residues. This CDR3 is CASSRDLGEQYF. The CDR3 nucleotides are TGCGCCAGCAGTCGCGACCTGGGAGAGCAGTACTTC.

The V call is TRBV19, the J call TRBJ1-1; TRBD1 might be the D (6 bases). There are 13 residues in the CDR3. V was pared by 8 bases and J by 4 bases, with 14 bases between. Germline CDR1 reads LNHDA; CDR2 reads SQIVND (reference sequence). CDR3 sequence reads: CASRMRGATEAFF. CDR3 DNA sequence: TGTGCCAGTCGGATGCGGGGGGCCACTGAAGCTTTCTTT.

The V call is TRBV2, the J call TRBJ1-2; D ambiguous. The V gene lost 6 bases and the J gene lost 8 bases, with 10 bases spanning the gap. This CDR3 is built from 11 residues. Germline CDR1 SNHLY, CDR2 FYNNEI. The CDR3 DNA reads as TGTGCCAGCAGACGGGAGGGAGGCTACACCTTC. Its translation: CASRREGGYTF.

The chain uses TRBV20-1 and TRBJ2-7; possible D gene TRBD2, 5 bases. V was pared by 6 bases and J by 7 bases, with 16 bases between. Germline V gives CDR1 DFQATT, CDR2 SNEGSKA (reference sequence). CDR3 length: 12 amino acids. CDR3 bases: TGCAGTGCAGCGGACTCGGACTGGGAGCAGTACTTC. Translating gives CSAADSDWEQYF.

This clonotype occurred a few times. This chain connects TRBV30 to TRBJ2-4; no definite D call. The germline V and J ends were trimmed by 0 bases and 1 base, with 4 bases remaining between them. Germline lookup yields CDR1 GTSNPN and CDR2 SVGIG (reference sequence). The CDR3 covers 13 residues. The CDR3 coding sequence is TGTGCCTGGAGTGTACACGCCAAAAACATTCAGTACTTC. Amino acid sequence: CAWSVHAKNIQYF.

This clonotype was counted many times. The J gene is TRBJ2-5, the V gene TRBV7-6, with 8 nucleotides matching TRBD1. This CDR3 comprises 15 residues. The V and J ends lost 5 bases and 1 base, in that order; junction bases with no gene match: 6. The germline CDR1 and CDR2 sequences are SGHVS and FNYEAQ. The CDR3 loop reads CASSRNRGSQETQYF. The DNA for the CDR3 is TGTGCCAGCAGCCGTAACAGGGGGAGCCAAGAGACCCAGTACTTC. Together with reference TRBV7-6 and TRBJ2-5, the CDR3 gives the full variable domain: GAGVSQSPRYKVTKRGQDVALRCDPISGHVSLYWYRQALGQGPEFLTYFNYEAQQDKSGLPNDRFSAERPEGSISTLTIQRTEQRDSAMYRCASSRNRGSQETQYFGPGTRLLVL.

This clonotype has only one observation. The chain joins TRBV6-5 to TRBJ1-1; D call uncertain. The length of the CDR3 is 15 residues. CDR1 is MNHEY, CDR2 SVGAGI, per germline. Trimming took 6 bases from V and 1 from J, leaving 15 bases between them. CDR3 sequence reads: CASSTLFLGNTEAFF. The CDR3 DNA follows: TGTGCCAGCAGCACCCTCTTTCTCGGGAACACTGAAGCTTTCTTT.

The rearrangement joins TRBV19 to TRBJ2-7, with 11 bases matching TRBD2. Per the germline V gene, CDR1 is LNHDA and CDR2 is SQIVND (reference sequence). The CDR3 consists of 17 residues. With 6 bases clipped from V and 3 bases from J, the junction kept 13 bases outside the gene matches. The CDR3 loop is CASRRTYRLAGIYEQYF. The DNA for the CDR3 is TGTGCCAGTAGGCGAACGTATCGACTAGCGGGGATCTACGAGCAGTACTTC.

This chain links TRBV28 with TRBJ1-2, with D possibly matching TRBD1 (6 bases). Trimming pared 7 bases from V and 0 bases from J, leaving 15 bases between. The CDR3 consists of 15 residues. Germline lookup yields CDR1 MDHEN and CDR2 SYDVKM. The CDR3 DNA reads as TGTGCCAGCACCAGCGGGGGGGCGTCTAACTATGGCTACACCTTC. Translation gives CASTSGGASNYGYTF.

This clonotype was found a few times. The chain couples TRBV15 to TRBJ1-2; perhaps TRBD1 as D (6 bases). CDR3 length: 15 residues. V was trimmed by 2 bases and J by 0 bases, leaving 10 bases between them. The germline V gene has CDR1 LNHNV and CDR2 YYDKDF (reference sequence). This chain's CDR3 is CATSRYEGANYGYTF. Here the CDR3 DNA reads TGTGCCACCAGCAGATACGAGGGGGCTAACTATGGCTACACCTTC.

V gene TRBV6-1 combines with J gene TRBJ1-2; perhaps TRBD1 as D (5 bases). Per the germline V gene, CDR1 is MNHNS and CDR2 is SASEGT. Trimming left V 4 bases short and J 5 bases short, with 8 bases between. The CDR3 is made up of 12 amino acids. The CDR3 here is CASSVGEYGYTF. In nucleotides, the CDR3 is TGTGCCAGCAGTGTGGGGGAGTATGGCTACACCTTC.

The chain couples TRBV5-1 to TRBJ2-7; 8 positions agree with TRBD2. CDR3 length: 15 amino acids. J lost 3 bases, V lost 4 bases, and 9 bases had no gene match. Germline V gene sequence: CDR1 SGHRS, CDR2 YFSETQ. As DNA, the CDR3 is TGCGCCAGCAGCCCCGGTGGCGGGAGGAGCTACGAGCAGTACTTC. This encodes CASSPGGGRSYEQYF.

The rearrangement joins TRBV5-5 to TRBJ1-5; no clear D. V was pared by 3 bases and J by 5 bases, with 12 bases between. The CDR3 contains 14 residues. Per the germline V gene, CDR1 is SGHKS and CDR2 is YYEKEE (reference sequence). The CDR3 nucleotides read TGTGCCAGCAGCTCGTTCGGTGGAGATCAGCCCCAGCATTTT. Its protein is CASSSFGGDQPQHF.

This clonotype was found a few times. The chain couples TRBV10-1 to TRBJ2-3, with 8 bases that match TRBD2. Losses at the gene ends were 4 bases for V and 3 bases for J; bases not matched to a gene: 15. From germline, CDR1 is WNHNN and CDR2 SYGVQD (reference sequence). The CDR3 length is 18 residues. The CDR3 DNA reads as TGCGCCAGCAGTGGTCGATCGGCGGGGGGTAGGGGGACAGATACGCAGTATTTT. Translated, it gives CASSGRSAGGRGTDTQYF.

CDR3 bases: TGTGCCAGCAATCCAGGCTACCTAGGGGTTCAAGAGACCCAGTACTTC. This gives the protein CASNPGYLGVQETQYF. This chain uses TRBV28 with TRBJ2-5; tentatively, D is TRBD1 (5 bases). Between the trimmed V and J ends, which lost 7 bases and 2 bases, there was a span of 20 bases. The CDR3 length is 16 residues. Germline-derived CDR1 and CDR2 are MDHEN and SYDVKM.